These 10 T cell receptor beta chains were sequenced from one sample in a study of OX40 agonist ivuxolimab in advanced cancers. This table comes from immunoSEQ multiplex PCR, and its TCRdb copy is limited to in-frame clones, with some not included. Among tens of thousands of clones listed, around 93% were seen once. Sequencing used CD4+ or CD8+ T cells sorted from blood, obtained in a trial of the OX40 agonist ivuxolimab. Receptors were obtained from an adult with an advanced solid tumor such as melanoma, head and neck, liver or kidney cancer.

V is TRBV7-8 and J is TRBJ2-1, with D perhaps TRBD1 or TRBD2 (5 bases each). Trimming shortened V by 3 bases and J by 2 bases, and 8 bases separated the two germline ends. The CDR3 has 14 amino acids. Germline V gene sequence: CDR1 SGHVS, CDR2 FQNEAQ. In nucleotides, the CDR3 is TGTGCCAGCAGCTTGCAGGGACCCTACAATGAGCAGTTCTTC. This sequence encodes CASSLQGPYNEQFF.

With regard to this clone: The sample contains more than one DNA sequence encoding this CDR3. CDR3 amino acids: CASSLPGSVGTDLYEQYF. For the CDR3, the DNA is TGTGCCAGCAGCTTACCGGGGAGCGTCGGGACGGACCTCTACGAGCAGTACTTC. The J gene is TRBJ2-7, the V gene TRBV7-8, with D perhaps matching TRBD1 or TRBD2 (5 bases each). Trimming left V 2 bases short and J 3 bases short, with 23 bases between. CDR1 SGHVS and CDR2 FQNEAQ come from the germline V gene. The CDR3 has 18 amino acids.

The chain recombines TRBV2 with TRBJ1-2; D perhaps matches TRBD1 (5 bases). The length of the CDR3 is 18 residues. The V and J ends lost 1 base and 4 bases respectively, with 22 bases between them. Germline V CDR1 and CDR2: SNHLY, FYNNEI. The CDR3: CASSEGQAKAMGVYGYTF. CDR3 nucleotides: TGTGCCAGCAGTGAAGGGCAGGCGAAGGCGATGGGGGTCTATGGCTACACCTTC.

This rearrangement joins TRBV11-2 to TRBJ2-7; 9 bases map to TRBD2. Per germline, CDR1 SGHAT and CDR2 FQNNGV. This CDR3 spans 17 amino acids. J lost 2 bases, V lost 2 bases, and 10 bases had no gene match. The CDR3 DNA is TGTGCCAGCAGCTTATTTAGCGGGAGCCCCCTTACCTACGAGCAGTACTTC. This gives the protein CASSLFSGSPLTYEQYF.

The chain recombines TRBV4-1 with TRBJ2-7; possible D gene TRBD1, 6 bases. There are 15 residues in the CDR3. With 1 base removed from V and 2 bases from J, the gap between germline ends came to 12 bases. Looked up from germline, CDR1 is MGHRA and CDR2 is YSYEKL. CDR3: CASSQGSQGAYEQYF. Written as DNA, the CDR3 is TGCGCCAGCAGCCAAGGATCACAGGGTGCCTACGAGCAGTACTTC.

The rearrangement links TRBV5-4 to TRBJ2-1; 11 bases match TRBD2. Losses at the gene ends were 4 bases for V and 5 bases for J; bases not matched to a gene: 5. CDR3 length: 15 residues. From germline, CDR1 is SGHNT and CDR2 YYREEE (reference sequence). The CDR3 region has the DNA TGTGCCAGCAGCCAACCGGGACTAGCGGACAATGAGCAGTTCTTC. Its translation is CASSQPGLADNEQFF.

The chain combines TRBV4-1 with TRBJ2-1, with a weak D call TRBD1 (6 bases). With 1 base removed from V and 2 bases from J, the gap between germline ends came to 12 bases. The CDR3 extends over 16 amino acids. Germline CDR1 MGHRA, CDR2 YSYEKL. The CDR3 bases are TGCGCCAGCAGCCAAGTTCCCCCAGGGGCCTACAATGAGCAGTTCTTC. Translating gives CASSQVPPGAYNEQFF.

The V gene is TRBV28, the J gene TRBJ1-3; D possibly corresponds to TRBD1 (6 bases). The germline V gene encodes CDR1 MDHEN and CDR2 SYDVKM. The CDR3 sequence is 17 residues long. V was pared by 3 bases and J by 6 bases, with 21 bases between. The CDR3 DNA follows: TGTGCCAGCAGTTTGAGGGGGATCCCACCCAGCGAAAACACCATATATTTT. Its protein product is CASSLRGIPPSENTIYF.

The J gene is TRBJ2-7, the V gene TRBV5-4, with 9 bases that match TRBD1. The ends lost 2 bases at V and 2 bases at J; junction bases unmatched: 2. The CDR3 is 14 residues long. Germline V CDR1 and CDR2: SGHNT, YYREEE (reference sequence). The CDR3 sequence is CASSLQGAAYEQYF. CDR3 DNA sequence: TGTGCCAGCAGCTTACAGGGGGCGGCCTACGAGCAGTACTTC.

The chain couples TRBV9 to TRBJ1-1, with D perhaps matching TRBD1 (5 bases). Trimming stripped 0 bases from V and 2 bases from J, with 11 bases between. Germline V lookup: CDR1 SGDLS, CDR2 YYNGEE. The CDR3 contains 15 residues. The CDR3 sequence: CASSVEWDFNTEAFF. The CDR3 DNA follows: TGTGCCAGCAGCGTAGAATGGGACTTTAACACTGAAGCTTTCTTT.